This is a list of T cell receptor beta chains from one sample in a study of patients and donors after allogeneic stem cell transplantation. In TCRdb, the RT-PCR reads were re-called with MiXCR into one record per CDR3 protein. Among roughly 940,000 distinct CDR3 sequences listed, about 20% were seen once. Sequencing used blood, either unsorted or a sorted T cell fraction (not recorded which). The receptors come from a human donor who was either an allogeneic HSCT recipient or a stem cell or donor lymphocyte infusion donor (not recorded which). It is not recorded whose cells these are; they may come from a transplant donor. Each CDR3 is given with its conserved first and last residue. Fields, in order: V gene, D gene, clone size, J gene, CDR3 protein, CDR3 DNA. The D gene is left open where the match is weak. Rows may omit the clone size; those that give it use once, few, many or a size class.

TRBV5-1	.	many	TRBJ2-2	CASSPRAGPGELFF	TGCGCCAGCAGCCCCAGAGCAGGACCGGGGGAGCTGTTTTTT
TRBV6-5	TRBD1	few	TRBJ2-1	CASSYSAGGDYNEQFF	TGTGCCAGCAGTTACTCGGCAGGGGGCGATTACAATGAGCAGTTCTTC
TRBV7-9	.	few	TRBJ1-5	CASSLERRQPQHF	TGTGCCAGCAGCTTAGAGAGGAGGCAGCCCCAGCATTTT
TRBV5-6	.	.	TRBJ2-3	CASSRGRRSSTDTQYF	TGTGCCAGCAGCCGAGGGAGGAGGAGTAGCACAGATACGCAGTATTTT
TRBV6-1	.	few	TRBJ1-5	CASSRGTAVHNQPQHF	TGTGCCAGCAGCCGCGGGACCGCGGTCCATAATCAGCCCCAGCATTTT
TRBV7-8	.	.	TRBJ2-2	CASSPPGRPRVTGELFF	TGTGCCAGCAGCCCCCCCGGACGCCCACGAGTCACCGGGGAGCTGTTTTTT
TRBV10-3	TRBD1	.	TRBJ2-3	CAISPRQGAGSDTQYF	TGTGCCATCAGCCCCCGACAGGGGGCGGGGTCAGATACGCAGTATTTT
TRBV11-2	.	.	TRBJ1-1	CASRRTEAFF	TGTGCCAGCAGGAGAACTGAAGCTTTCTTT
TRBV15	.	few	TRBJ2-7	CATSSDRSSSYEQYF	TGTGCCACCAGCAGCGATCGGTCTAGCAGCTACGAGCAGTACTTC
TRBV6-2/TRBV6-3	.	few	TRBJ1-1	CASSYPFFDRKNTEAFF	TGTGCCAGCAGTTACCCCTTCTTTGACAGGAAGAACACTGAAGCTTTCTTT
TRBV6-5	TRBD1	.	TRBJ1-1	CASTRTGDEAFF	TGTGCCAGCACCAGGACAGGGGATGAAGCTTTCTTT
TRBV7-9	.	.	TRBJ1-2	CASSLKRLATSNYGYTF	TGTGCCAGCAGCTTAAAACGGTTGGCTACGTCTAACTATGGCTACACCTTC
TRBV18	.	few	TRBJ2-5	CASSPRTETQYF	TGTGCCAGCTCACCACGGACGGAGACCCAGTACTTC
TRBV12-3/TRBV12-4	TRBD1	few	TRBJ1-1	CASSGQGTTSGAFF	TGTGCCAGCAGTGGACAGGGAACCACGTCGGGAGCTTTCTTT
TRBV5-1	.	few	TRBJ2-7	CASSSSLITYEQYF	TGCGCCAGCAGCTCTTCACTCATCACCTACGAGCAGTACTTC
TRBV6-2/TRBV6-3	.	.	TRBJ2-7	CASSPTLGETHEQYF	TGTGCCAGCAGTCCTACCCTGGGGGAAACCCACGAGCAGTACTTC
TRBV10-3	TRBD1	few	TRBJ1-5	CAISTGAGGNQPQHF	TGTGCCATCAGTACAGGGGCTGGAGGCAATCAGCCCCAGCATTTT
TRBV12-3/TRBV12-4	.	few	TRBJ1-2	CASSLRGADYGYTF	TGTGCCAGCAGTTTGCGGGGGGCCGACTATGGCTACACCTTC
TRBV12-3/TRBV12-4	TRBD1	few	TRBJ1-2	CASTPGQGDGYTF	TGTGCCAGCACCCCGGGACAGGGGGATGGCTACACCTTC
TRBV29-1	TRBD1	many	TRBJ2-1	CSVRTGDNEQFF	TGCAGCGTCAGAACAGGGGACAATGAGCAGTTCTTC
TRBV30	.	.	TRBJ1-1	CAWSSSGGYTEAFF	TGTGCCTGGAGTTCAAGCGGGGGTTACACTGAAGCTTTCTTT
TRBV12-3/TRBV12-4	TRBD1	.	TRBJ1-3	CASSPGQGLSGNTIYF	TGTGCCAGCAGCCCCGGACAGGGCCTCTCTGGAAACACCATATATTTT
TRBV7-8	.	few	TRBJ1-4	CASSLASDEKLFF	TGTGCCAGCAGCTTAGCGTCTGACGAAAAACTGTTTTTT
TRBV4-1	.	.	TRBJ1-6	CASSQEIADSPLHF	TGCGCCAGCAGCCAAGAAATTGCAGATTCACCCCTCCACTTT
TRBV7-9	.	.	TRBJ1-1	CASSSTLIEAFF	TGTGCCAGCAGCTCCACCCTTATTGAAGCTTTCTTT
TRBV20-1	.	few	TRBJ2-1	CSARGPTGNEQFF	TGCAGTGCACGGGGGCCCACCGGGAATGAGCAGTTCTTC
TRBV2	.	.	TRBJ2-2	CASSRYRAGRTGELFF	TGTGCCAGCAGTCGATATAGGGCAGGGCGGACCGGGGAGCTGTTTTTT
TRBV7-9	.	.	TRBJ1-4	CASSPRQIEKLFF	TGTGCCAGCAGCCCGCGACAGATTGAAAAACTGTTTTTT
TRBV4-1	.	.	TRBJ2-7	CASKGGLNEQYF	TGCGCCAGCAAGGGAGGTTTGAACGAGCAGTACTTC
TRBV14	.	few	TRBJ2-1	CASSQAWGSPLF	TGTGCCAGCAGCCAAGCTTGGGGGAGCCCCCTCTTC
TRBV7-9	.	.	TRBJ2-7	CASSRKGYYEQYF	TGTGCCAGCAGTCGAAAGGGGTACTACGAGCAGTACTTC
TRBV5-1	.	few	TRBJ2-1	CASSLARGTSKSNEQFF	TGCGCCAGCAGCTTGGCTCGGGGCACCTCTAAGTCGAATGAGCAGTTCTTC
TRBV6-2/TRBV6-3	TRBD1	.	TRBJ2-3	CASRRRQGRTDTQYF	TGTGCCAGCAGGCGCAGACAGGGGCGCACAGATACGCAGTATTTT
TRBV6-1	TRBD1	.	TRBJ2-7	CASSEAPGTGTYEQYF	TGTGCCAGCAGTGAAGCCCCCGGGACAGGAACCTACGAGCAGTACTTC
TRBV7-8	.	.	TRBJ2-1	CASSLELGNEQFF	TGTGCCAGCAGCTTAGAGTTGGGGAATGAGCAGTTCTTC
TRBV5-1	TRBD1	.	TRBJ1-2	CASSISGGVYTF	TGCGCCAGCAGCATTTCAGGGGGAGTCTACACCTTC
TRBV10-3	.	.	TRBJ1-3	CAISGDSGNTIYF	TGTGCCATCAGTGGTGACTCTGGAAACACCATATATTTT
TRBV20-1	.	.	TRBJ1-4	CSASRGGGSEKLFF	TGCAGTGCTAGCAGGGGAGGAGGGAGTGAAAAACTGTTTTTT
TRBV4-2	.	few	TRBJ2-3	CASSPRRKPSTDTQYF	TGTGCCAGCAGCCCGCGACGGAAACCTAGCACAGATACGCAGTATTTT